This T cell receptor (beta chain) is drawn from a study of response to subunit inactivated influenza vaccine. TCRdb processed the RT-PCR reads anew with MiXCR; each CDR3 protein has one entry. This sample has under 550,000 distinct CDR3 sequences; approximately 7.7% occur once, and the top ten carry less than 15%. This CDR3 region has 13 residues. The V and J ends lost 3 bases and 4 bases respectively, with 8 bases between them. Germline CDR1 and CDR2: KGHSH and LQKENI. The sample holds many counts of this clonotype. The sample consisted of PBMCs from blood, taken roughly 24 months after vaccination. The V gene is TRBV18, the J gene TRBJ2-3; possible D gene TRBD2, 6 bases. The sequence was obtained from a man between 50 and 69 years old who received an inactivated influenza vaccine. The CDR3 coding sequence is TGTGCCAGCTCACCGTGGGAGGCAGATACGCAGTATTTT. Amino acids: CASSPWEADTQYF. The variable domain in full, with the rest retrieved from reference TRBV18 and TRBJ2-3, is NAGVMQNPRHLVRRRGQEARLRCSPMKGHSHVYWYRQLPEEGLKFMVYLQKENIIDESGMPKERFSAEFPKEGPSILRIQQVVRGDSAAYFCASSPWEADTQYFGPGTRLTVL.